Following are 16 T cell receptor beta chains from one sample sequenced in a study of blood T cell repertoires in COVID-19. Repertoires were generated with immunoSEQ multiplex PCR, while TCRdb's copy carries only in-frame clones and drops some. The table records approximately 290,000 clones, around 89% of them present only once. Sequenced material: peripheral blood. Receptors were obtained from a man aged 25 to 45 with acute or convalescent COVID-19.

V is TRBV15 and J is TRBJ2-3; 16 positions match TRBD2. V was clipped by 6 bases and J by 4 bases; unmatched bases: 4. Germline assignment: CDR1 LNHNV and CDR2 YYDKDF (reference sequence). The length of the CDR3 is 16 residues. CDR3: CATRGLAGGPSDTQYF. The CDR3 DNA is TGTGCCACCAGGGGACTAGCGGGAGGGCCTTCAGATACGCAGTATTTT.

V usage is TRBV19 and J usage is TRBJ2-7; D is ambiguous. The germline gives CDR1 LNHDA, CDR2 SQIVND (reference sequence). Trimming left V 3 bases short and J 2 bases short, with 14 bases between. The CDR3 is 15 residues long. This CDR3 reads CASSMMAASPYEQYF. The DNA of the CDR3 is TGTGCCAGTAGTATGATGGCGGCCAGTCCCTACGAGCAGTACTTC.

This chain uses TRBV4-2 with TRBJ2-3; a weak D match, TRBD2 (5 bases). This CDR3 comprises 15 residues. Germline V gene sequence: CDR1 LGHNA, CDR2 YNFKEQ. V was pared by 1 base and J by 4 bases, with 12 bases between. In DNA form, the CDR3 reads TGTGCCAGCAGCCAAGGGACTGCCACCCCAGATACGCAGTATTTT. Amino acid sequence: CASSQGTATPDTQYF.

There are many counts of this clone. The chain employs TRBV7-8 and TRBJ2-3, with D perhaps matching TRBD2 (5 bases). The CDR3 length is 15 residues. Germline V gene sequence: CDR1 SGHVS, CDR2 FQNEAQ. V was trimmed by 3 bases and J by 4 bases, leaving 14 bases between them. CDR3 region: CASSFQVMRADTQYF. DNA of the CDR3: TGTGCCAGCAGCTTCCAAGTGATGAGGGCAGATACGCAGTATTTT.

The chain is built from TRBV18 and TRBJ2-7, with a tentative D call TRBD2 (5 bases). V was trimmed by 3 bases and J by 4 bases, leaving 10 bases between them. This CDR3 comprises 13 residues. The germline CDR1 and CDR2 sequences are KGHSH and LQKENI. The CDR3 DNA follows: TGTGCCAGCTCACCGGGCAGACTATACGAGCAGTACTTC. Translating gives CASSPGRLYEQYF.

The DNA for the CDR3 is TGTGCCAGCAGCATCGGACGGAGGAACTATGGCTACACCTTC. It specifies CASSIGRRNYGYTF. The V and J genes are TRBV6-5 and TRBJ1-2, with unresolved D. The CDR3 runs 14 residues. Germline V gene data show CDR1 as MNHEY and CDR2 as SVGAGI. Trimming removed 6 bases from V and 2 bases from J, with 13 bases in between.

The chain carries TRBV5-4 and TRBJ1-3, with 10 bases aligning to TRBD1. The ends lost 0 bases at V and 8 bases at J; junction bases unmatched: 8. The CDR3 spans 16 residues. Germline V lookup: CDR1 SGHNT, CDR2 YYREEE (reference sequence). The CDR3 is CASSLEGQGNSDTIYF. CDR3 nucleotides: TGTGCCAGCAGCTTGGAGGGACAGGGGAATTCGGACACCATATATTTT.

The genes are TRBV30 and TRBJ2-3; TRBD1 matches 10 bases. This CDR3 is 13 amino acids long. With 8 bases clipped from V and 5 bases from J, the junction kept 7 bases outside the gene matches. CDR1 and CDR2 (germline): GTSNPN, SVGIG (reference sequence). CDR3 sequence reads: CAGGQGIVDTQYF. The CDR3 coding sequence is TGTGCCGGGGGACAGGGGATTGTAGATACGCAGTATTTT.

In DNA, the CDR3 is TGCGCCAGCAGTGGGGGGACTAGCGGGGACTACAATGAGCAGTTCTTC. It specifies CASSGGTSGDYNEQFF. This chain joins TRBV10-2 and TRBJ2-1, with 13 positions matching TRBD2. The V and J ends lost 4 bases and 3 bases, in that order; junction bases with no gene match: 3. Germline CDR1 WSHSY, CDR2 SAAADI. The CDR3 is made up of 16 amino acids.

This clone came up once. The gene calls are TRBV28 and TRBJ1-6; no reliable D call. Germline V gene sequence: CDR1 MDHEN, CDR2 SYDVKM. V was shortened by 10 bases and J by 0 bases, with 13 bases between the two germline ends. This CDR3 region has 15 residues. The CDR3: CATTSSSSYNSPLHF. CDR3 sequence (DNA): TGTGCCACTACGTCCTCGAGCTCCTATAATTCACCCCTCCACTTT.

V is TRBV7-3 and J is TRBJ2-5; possible D gene TRBD2, 5 bases. This CDR3 is 15 amino acids long. Germline CDR1 is SGHTA and CDR2 is FQGTGA. V lost 5 bases and J 4 bases, leaving 17 bases between the germline ends. For the CDR3, the DNA is TGTGCCAGCAGCCCCAGCGGCTTGGCGGGAGAGACCCAGTACTTC. Its protein is CASSPSGLAGETQYF.

This rearrangement joins TRBV7-8 to TRBJ2-7; unclear D gene. CDR1 and CDR2 (germline): SGHVS, FQNEAQ. The CDR3 spans 15 residues. V lost 2 bases to trimming and J lost 1 base, with 12 bases between them. This CDR3 reads CASSLLIYSSYEQYF. The CDR3 DNA sequence: TGTGCCAGCAGCTTATTAATCTACAGTTCCTACGAGCAGTACTTC.

The chain has TRBV28 and TRBJ1-5; possible D gene TRBD1, 5 bases. The germline gives CDR1 MDHEN, CDR2 SYDVKM. V shed 6 bases and J shed 6 bases, with 15 bases lying between them. This CDR3 comprises 14 residues. The CDR3 loop is CASRVIGAGQPQHF. DNA for the CDR3: TGTGCCAGCAGGGTGATTGGGGCCGGTCAGCCCCAGCATTTT. Variable domain in full (rest from reference TRBV28 and TRBJ1-5): DVKVTQSSRYLVKRTGEKVFLECVQDMDHENMFWYRQDPGLGLRLIYFSYDVKMKEKGDIPEGYSVSREKKERFSLILESASTNQTSMYLCASRVIGAGQPQHFGDGTRLSIL.

The V call is TRBV28, the J call TRBJ2-1, with 16 bases identical to TRBD2. Per germline, CDR1 MDHEN and CDR2 SYDVKM. Unmatched junction bases numbered 8, after V lost 3 bases and J lost 15 bases. The CDR3 consists of 15 residues. CDR3 protein: CASSFGTSGGAGRFF. The CDR3 coding sequence is TGTGCCAGCAGTTTCGGGACTAGCGGGGGGGCTGGACGGTTCTTC.

This clone was seen a handful of times. The chain combines TRBV5-1 with TRBJ1-1, with a weak D call TRBD1 (5 bases). This CDR3 has 13 amino acids. Germline V lookup: CDR1 SGHRS, CDR2 YFSETQ. V lost 7 bases, J lost 5 bases, and 15 bases lay in between. CDR3 amino acids: CASHLQEHTEAFF. CDR3 coding DNA: TGCGCCAGCCATCTACAGGAGCATACTGAAGCTTTCTTT.

CDR3 DNA sequence: TGTGCCACCAGCAGAGCCCGTAACATTAGACAGGCCGATCAGCCCCAGCATTTT. Translated, it gives CATSRARNIRQADQPQHF. The chain couples TRBV15 to TRBJ1-5; D might be TRBD1 (6 bases). Trimming took off 1 base at V and 5 bases at J, with 21 bases between the two ends. Germline values: CDR1 LNHNV, CDR2 YYDKDF (reference sequence). The CDR3 totals 18 residues.